These T cell receptor beta chains were read from a single sample in a study of identical twins. Each CDR3 protein is one row after TCRdb ran MiXCR on the 5' RACE reads. The sample shows a few hundred thousand distinct CDR3 sequences, roughly 20% of them seen only once. The source material was naive T cells sorted from blood. Receptors originate from a man in his fifties in good health. Each CDR3 is given with its conserved first and last residue. A D gene is named only where the DNA matches it firmly. The size entry is marked missing in some rows and otherwise reads once, few, many or a size class.

-	-	13	TRBV7-2	TRBJ2-7	TGTGCCAGCAGCGACGGACGGGCGTACGAGCAGTACTTC	CASSDGRAYEQYF
TRBD2	many	16	TRBV7-2	TRBJ2-1	TGTGCCAGCAGCTTAGGAGGGACTAGCGGGAACCATGAGCAGTTCTTC	CASSLGGTSGNHEQFF
TRBD1	few	14	TRBV27	TRBJ2-1	TGTGCCAGCAGCAAGGACAGGGCACCCAATGAGCAGTTCTTC	CASSKDRAPNEQFF
-	-	15	TRBV3-1	TRBJ1-5	TGTGCCAGCAGCCAAGATAGCGGGGGCTGGCAGCCCCAGCATTTT	CASSQDSGGWQPQHF
-	many	15	TRBV10-2	TRBJ2-1	TGCGCCAGCAGTGATAGGGGTTACTCCTACAATGAGCAGTTCTTC	CASSDRGYSYNEQFF
TRBD1	many	15	TRBV5-1	TRBJ2-2	TGCGCCAGCAGCGCAGGGACAGATAACACCGGGGAGCTGTTTTTT	CASSAGTDNTGELFF
-	few	15	TRBV7-2	TRBJ2-1	TGTGCCAGCAGCTTAGGCCCAAGCTCCTACAATGAGCAGTTCTTC	CASSLGPSSYNEQFF
TRBD2	-	14	TRBV4-3	TRBJ2-3	TGCGCCGGGCCGGGACTAGCGGGAGGCGGTACGCAGTATTTT	CAGPGLAGGGTQYF
TRBD2	-	17	TRBV27	TRBJ2-3	TGTGCCAGCAGTTTGACAAGAGCGGGAGGGCCCGGAGATACGCAGTATTTT	CASSLTRAGGPGDTQYF
-	-	16	TRBV7-2	TRBJ1-1	TGTGCCAGCAGCTCAACTTCCCGGTTGGAGGACACTGAAGCTTTCTTT	CASSSTSRLEDTEAFF
-	-	10	TRBV20-1	TRBJ2-3	TGCAGTGCTACACGAGATACGCAGTATTTT	CSATRDTQYF
TRBD2	-	15	TRBV5-1	TRBJ2-1	TGCGCCAGCAGCTTGTGGCTAGCGGACTACAATGAGCAGTTCTTC	CASSLWLADYNEQFF
-	few	12	TRBV7-3	TRBJ2-1	TGTGCCAGCAGCCATAGAAGGAATGAGCAGTTCTTC	CASSHRRNEQFF
-	few	12	TRBV7-2	TRBJ2-7	TGTGCCAGCAGCCCGTCCTTCTACGAGCAGTACTTC	CASSPSFYEQYF
-	-	13	TRBV28	TRBJ2-7	TGTGCCAGCAGTTTCAAGGTTCCCTACGAGCAGTACTTC	CASSFKVPYEQYF
-	few	14	TRBV4-2	TRBJ1-6	TGTGCCAGCAGCCGTGACCTGAGGGATTCACCCCTCCACTTT	CASSRDLRDSPLHF
TRBD1	-	13	TRBV28	TRBJ1-1	TGTGCCAGCGCGGGGACAGGGAACACTGAAGCTTTCTTT	CASAGTGNTEAFF
TRBD2	many	18	TRBV12-3/TRBV12-4	TRBJ2-1	TGTGCCAGCAGTCCAGGGACTAGCGGGAAGGGCTCCTACAATGAGCAGTTCTTC	CASSPGTSGKGSYNEQFF
-	-	13	TRBV20-1	TRBJ2-2	TGCAGTGCCTCGGGAAGGGTTACCGGGGAGCTGTTTTTT	CSASGRVTGELFF
-	few	16	TRBV20-1	TRBJ1-6	TGCAGTGCTAGAGATCTTGGCAGGGACGTAGGCTCACCCCTCCACTTT	CSARDLGRDVGSPLHF
-	few	14	TRBV7-9	TRBJ2-3	TGTGCCAGCAGCCGCGAGACTAGTGCAGATACGCAGTATTTT	CASSRETSADTQYF
-	-	16	TRBV5-1	TRBJ2-1	TGCGCCAGCAGCTTGGCCTTAGACAGGATACAATTTGAGCAGTTCTTC	CASSLALDRIQFEQFF
-	many	18	TRBV10-3	TRBJ2-3	TGTGCCATCAGTGTAGTCCTCTTGACGGAACAAGACACAGATACGCAGTATTTT	CAISVVLLTEQDTDTQYF
-	-	14	TRBV11-2	TRBJ2-3	TGTGCCAGCAGCAACCGGGACAAGACAGATACGCAGTATTTT	CASSNRDKTDTQYF
TRBD2	few	21	TRBV15	TRBJ2-1	TGTGCCACCAGCAGGATACCGATAGGACTAGCGGGGTCTGTGGCCTACAATGAGCAGTTCTTC	CATSRIPIGLAGSVAYNEQFF
-	-	15	TRBV5-1	TRBJ1-4	TGCGCCAGCAGCTTGGCCGGTGTGAGCCACGAAAAACTGTTTTTT	CASSLAGVSHEKLFF
TRBD1	many	15	TRBV4-3	TRBJ2-2	TGCGCCAGCAGCCAGACCGGGACAGACACCGGGGAGCTGTTTTTT	CASSQTGTDTGELFF
TRBD1	few	14	TRBV9	TRBJ2-7	TGTGCCAGCAGCGTGGGGACAGGGGTCTACGAGCAGTACTTC	CASSVGTGVYEQYF
TRBD2	many	13	TRBV10-2	TRBJ2-1	TGCGCCAGCAGGACACTAGCGCGGGAGGAGCAGTTCTTC	CASRTLAREEQFF
TRBD1	-	12	TRBV7-2	TRBJ1-4	TGTGCCAGCAGCAAGCAGGGGGAAACGATGTTTTTT	CASSKQGETMFF
-	-	13	TRBV27	TRBJ1-1	TGTGCCAGCTCCGTAGCCGCCAACACTGAAGCTTTCTTT	CASSVAANTEAFF
-	many	16	TRBV27	TRBJ2-4	TGTGCCAGCAGTTTATCGGGGGGATTAGCCAAAAACATTCAGTACTTC	CASSLSGGLAKNIQYF
-	few	14	TRBV18	TRBJ1-1	TGTGCCAGCTCATCAACACGGGGTGAAGGTGAAGCTTTCTTT	CASSSTRGEGEAFF
TRBD2	-	15	TRBV7-2	TRBJ2-7	TGTGCCAGCAGCATCACGTTCGGGGGGTCCTACGAGCAGTACTTC	CASSITFGGSYEQYF
TRBD2	-	17	TRBV20-1	TRBJ2-3	TGCAGTGCTAGAATGGGACTAGCGGGACCCGGCACAGATACGCAGTATTTT	CSARMGLAGPGTDTQYF
-	many	12	TRBV20-1	TRBJ2-1	TGCAGTGCTAATGAAGAGATGAATGAGCAGTTCTTC	CSANEEMNEQFF
TRBD2	few	13	TRBV20-1	TRBJ2-1	TGCAGTGCTAGACGGACTAGCGGGGGGGCCGAGTTCTTC	CSARRTSGGAEFF
TRBD1	-	15	TRBV5-1	TRBJ2-3	TGCGCCAGCAGCAATGGGACAGCAGAGTCAGATACGCAGTATTTT	CASSNGTAESDTQYF
-	many	16	TRBV3-1	TRBJ1-1	TGTGCCAGCAGCCAAGTTGGCATACGGGGGCACACTGAAGCTTTCTTT	CASSQVGIRGHTEAFF
TRBD2	few	14	TRBV20-1	TRBJ2-5	TGCAGTGCTAGAGACTCTCTGGGGGGGGAGACCCAGTACTTC	CSARDSLGGETQYF
-	-	13	TRBV25-1	TRBJ2-2	TGTGCCAGCAGTGAAATGTACAGCGGGGAGCTGTTTTTT	CASSEMYSGELFF